This is a list of T cell receptor beta chains from one sample in a study of cytomegalovirus exposure and HLA in healthy donors. TCRdb keeps only in-frame clones here, not all; method: immunoSEQ multiplex PCR. Here the sample spans 150,000 to 160,000 clones, roughly 84% being singletons. Sequenced material: PBMCs. The receptors stem from a human donor in good health. Each CDR3 is given with its conserved first and last residue. D genes are given only for firm matches. Size values are once, few and many counts, or a class for expanded clones, and some rows have none.

clone_size	v_call	d_call	j_call	cdr3_nt	cdr3_aa
once	TRBV18	TRBD2	TRBJ2-5	TGTGCCAGCTCATCGTGGACTAGCGGGTCACAAGAGACCCAGTACTTC	CASSSWTSGSQETQYF
-	TRBV28	TRBD2	TRBJ2-2	TGTGCCAGCAGCCGGACTAGCGGGAGTTTAAACACCGGGGAGCTGTTTTTT	CASSRTSGSLNTGELFF
-	TRBV27	-	TRBJ1-5	TGTGCCAGCAGTTTATCGAGCGGGGGCAGAAGCAATCAGCCCCAGCATTTT	CASSLSSGGRSNQPQHF
-	TRBV29-1	-	TRBJ1-2	TGCAGCGTTGAGGACTCGAGGGACTCACCCTATGGCTACACCTTC	CSVEDSRDSPYGYTF
-	TRBV30	-	TRBJ1-2	TGTGCCTGGAGTGTAAAGGACAGCGCTAACTATGGCTACACCTTC	CAWSVKDSANYGYTF
-	TRBV28	TRBD1	TRBJ1-1	TGTGCCAGCAACCCCAGGGGGCTCACTGAAGCTTTCTTT	CASNPRGLTEAFF
-	TRBV18	-	TRBJ1-2	TGTGCCAGCTCACCTCAGGGAATGTTTACGGGCTACACCTTC	CASSPQGMFTGYTF
-	TRBV5-4	TRBD2	TRBJ2-7	TGTGCCAGCAGCTTTGGAACTAGCGGGAGTCGGTCCGAGCAGTACTTC	CASSFGTSGSRSEQYF
-	TRBV6-1	-	TRBJ1-4	TGTGCCAGCAGTGTACAGGTAACTTCAACGGAAAAACTGTTTTTT	CASSVQVTSTEKLFF
-	TRBV4-1	TRBD2	TRBJ2-5	TGCGCCAGCAGGCCTAGCGGGAGGGAACAAGAGACCCAGTACTTC	CASRPSGREQETQYF
-	TRBV11-2	-	TRBJ2-7	TGTGCCAGCAGCTTGAGGGTAGTGTACGAGCAGTACTTC	CASSLRVVYEQYF